This is a list of T cell receptor beta chains from one sample in a study of T cell responses to AZD1222 COVID-19 vaccine. Clones were read by immunoSEQ multiplex PCR, and TCRdb kept only the in-frame ones, dropping some. The sample holds about 160,000 clones, about nine tenths seen once. Here the sequenced sample was peripheral blood, taken on day 0 of AZD1222 vaccination. The receptors shown here come from an adult in good health. Both conserved end residues are part of each CDR3. The D gene is left open where the match is weak. Size is omitted from some rows. Given values are once, few, many or a class for expanded clones.

TRBV28,TRBD1,15,TRBJ2-7,few,TGTGCCAGCAGTTCCCCCGGGACAGGGTCTGGAGAGCAGTACTTC,CASSSPGTGSGEQYF
TRBV6-5,-,13,TRBJ2-7,once,TGTGCCAGCAGTCGGGAGTACTCCTACGAGCAGTACTTC,CASSREYSYEQYF
TRBV9,-,12,TRBJ2-3,-,TGTGCCAGCAGCGTAGAAGGAGATACGCAGTATTTT,CASSVEGDTQYF
TRBV14,TRBD2,13,TRBJ2-7,-,TGTGCCAGCAGGACTAGCGGGAGTCACGAGCAGTACTTC,CASRTSGSHEQYF
TRBV7-3,TRBD1,14,TRBJ1-1,-,TGTGCCAGCAGCTCGCAACAGGGGACGGCTGAAGCTTTCTTT,CASSSQQGTAEAFF
TRBV24-1,-,12,TRBJ1-1,-,TGTGCCACCAGTGAGGAGAACACTGAAGCTTTCTTT,CATSEENTEAFF
TRBV10-1,TRBD1,14,TRBJ1-5,-,TGCGCCAGCATCCGACAGGGGGGCAATCAGCCCCAGCATTTT,CASIRQGGNQPQHF
TRBV7-2,TRBD2,15,TRBJ2-1,-,TGTGCCAGCAGCTTGGCCAGCGGGGGATACAATGAGCAGTTCTTC,CASSLASGGYNEQFF
TRBV6-2/TRBV6-3,TRBD1,20,TRBJ1-5,few,TGTGCCAGCAGTTTCCTAGGGACAGGGGGCGCGATAGATGGCAATCAGCCCCAGCATTTT,CASSFLGTGGAIDGNQPQHF
TRBV7-8,TRBD1,15,TRBJ1-1,-,TGTGCCAGCAGCTTTGGGACAGGGAGCGGGACTGAAGCTTTCTTT,CASSFGTGSGTEAFF
TRBV2,TRBD2,14,TRBJ2-1,-,TGTGCCAGCATGGGGCTAGCGGGAGGAAATGAGCAGTTCTTC,CASMGLAGGNEQFF
TRBV10-3,TRBD2,15,TRBJ2-5,-,TGTGCCATCAGAGGCACGAGCGGGGGGGCGGAGACCCAGTACTTC,CAIRGTSGGAETQYF
TRBV30,TRBD2,13,TRBJ2-5,few,TGTGCCTGGAGGCGGGAGGGCCAAGAGACCCAGTACTTC,CAWRREGQETQYF
TRBV7-9,-,14,TRBJ1-1,-,TGTGCCAGCAGCTTCTCTTTGATTTGGACTGAAGCTTTCTTT,CASSFSLIWTEAFF
TRBV5-1,TRBD2,16,TRBJ2-2,-,TGCGCCAGCAGCAGGGGACTAGCGAGTAACACCGGGGAGCTGTTTTTT,CASSRGLASNTGELFF
TRBV5-1,-,13,TRBJ2-1,-,TGCGCCAGCAGCTTGTTCGCAGACAATGAGCAGTTCTTC,CASSLFADNEQFF
TRBV4-3,-,15,TRBJ2-1,-,TGCGCCAGCAGCCAAGATCGCACTGGCTACAATGAGCAGTTCTTC,CASSQDRTGYNEQFF
TRBV28,-,19,TRBJ1-2,-,TGTGCCAGCAGACAAACAGGGAGGCTTCCGCTCCTTCAAAACTATGGCTACACCTTC,CASRQTGRLPLLQNYGYTF
TRBV28,-,14,TRBJ1-2,once,TGTGCCAGCAGCGGCTCTTCTGCTAACTATGGCTACACCTTC,CASSGSSANYGYTF
TRBV19,-,12,TRBJ1-2,-,TGTGCCAGTAGCAGCAGGGAGACTGGCTACACCTTC,CASSSRETGYTF
TRBV29-1,-,13,TRBJ2-2,-,TGCAGCGTTGGACAGCAGAACACCGGGGAGCTGTTTTTT,CSVGQQNTGELFF
TRBV28,TRBD1,14,TRBJ1-5,-,TGTGCCAGCAGGGCAGGGGGCTTTCATCAGCCCCAGCATTTT,CASRAGGFHQPQHF
TRBV28,-,14,TRBJ1-1,once,TGTGCCAGCAGTGCATTGGGGGGAAGCACTGAAGCTTTCTTT,CASSALGGSTEAFF
TRBV7-9,TRBD1,12,TRBJ1-1,-,TGTGCCAGCAGCTTCCTACAGGGGGACGCTTTCTTT,CASSFLQGDAFF
TRBV7-8,-,12,TRBJ1-5,-,TGTGCCAGCAGCCCTCGGGGTCAGCCCCAGCATTTT,CASSPRGQPQHF
TRBV2,-,13,TRBJ1-4,-,TGTGCCAGCAGAGGGGTCCTAAGCGAAAAACTGTTTTTT,CASRGVLSEKLFF
TRBV5-6,-,16,TRBJ2-7,-,TGTGCCAGCAGCTCTTTCCTCAATGACACCGCCTACGAGCAGTACTTC,CASSSFLNDTAYEQYF
TRBV28,TRBD1,11,TRBJ2-7,once,TGCACGACAGGGGGCTCCTACGAGCAGTACTTC,CTTGGSYEQYF
TRBV5-4,-,15,TRBJ2-2,-,TGTGCCAGCAGCTTGGTGGGAGTGAACACCGGGGAGCTGTTTTTT,CASSLVGVNTGELFF
TRBV19,-,13,TRBJ1-1,once,TGTGCCAGTAGTAAACGGCCGTTACCTGAAGCTTTCTTT,CASSKRPLPEAFF
TRBV27,TRBD2,17,TRBJ2-2,-,TGTGCCAGCAGGAGGGGACTAGCGGGAGGGGTTGCCGGGGAGCTGTTTTTT,CASRRGLAGGVAGELFF
TRBV6-6,TRBD2,17,TRBJ2-3,-,TGTGCCAGCAGTCGCCGTCAACTAGCGGGGGGCACAGATACGCAGTATTTT,CASSRRQLAGGTDTQYF
TRBV18,-,13,TRBJ2-7,-,TGTGCCAGCTCACCAGGGGAGGCCTACGAGCAGTACTTC,CASSPGEAYEQYF
TRBV29-1,TRBD2,15,TRBJ2-5,-,TGCAGCGTTCCTAGCGGGAGTGGGTGGCAAGAGACCCAGTACTTC,CSVPSGSGWQETQYF
TRBV6-2/TRBV6-3,-,13,TRBJ1-2,many,TGTGCCAGCAGTTCTGAGGCTAACTATGGCTACACCTTC,CASSSEANYGYTF
TRBV12-3/TRBV12-4,TRBD1,13,TRBJ1-2,-,TGTGCCAGCAGTCGGACAGGGGACTATGGCTACACCTTC,CASSRTGDYGYTF
TRBV7-2,TRBD2,17,TRBJ2-2,few,TGTGCCAGCAGCCTACTAGCGGGGGGCGCGAACACCGGGGAGCTGTTTTTT,CASSLLAGGANTGELFF
TRBV13,-,16,TRBJ1-5,-,TGTGCCAGCAGCTTACGGGGCAGGGCCAGCAATCAGCCCCAGCATTTT,CASSLRGRASNQPQHF
TRBV7-9,-,16,TRBJ2-6,-,TGTGCCAGCAGCTCGTCCAGGGGCTCTGGGGCCAACGTCCTGACTTTC,CASSSSRGSGANVLTF
TRBV3-1/TRBV3-2,-,16,TRBJ1-1,many,TGTGCCAGCAGCCCCCTCCCCGGTCAGGGGAACAGTGAAGCTTTCTTT,CASSPLPGQGNSEAFF
TRBV7-2,TRBD1,15,TRBJ1-2,-,TGTGCCAGCAGCCTCCCATCGGGACAGGACTATGGCTACACCTTC,CASSLPSGQDYGYTF
TRBV5-5,-,17,TRBJ2-6,-,TGTGCCAGCAGCTGGCGGGGCAGACACTCTGGGGCCAACGTCCTGACTTTC,CASSWRGRHSGANVLTF
TRBV4-3,-,13,TRBJ1-1,-,TGCGCCAGCAGCGCTCTCAATGGCGCTGAAGCTTTCTTT,CASSALNGAEAFF
TRBV6-2/TRBV6-3,-,13,TRBJ1-2,-,TGTGCCAGCAGCGGCGGCAGGGGAAGTGGCTACACCTTC,CASSGGRGSGYTF
TRBV3-1/TRBV3-2,-,14,TRBJ1-6,-,TGTGCCAGCAGCCCCGGGTCCTTAAATTCACCCCTCCACTTT,CASSPGSLNSPLHF
TRBV28,TRBD1,14,TRBJ1-1,-,TGTGCCAGCAGTACAGGGGGCATGATCACTGAAGCTTTCTTT,CASSTGGMITEAFF
TRBV6-5,-,14,TRBJ1-4,-,TGTGCCAGCAGTTCTCCGGGACATCATGAAAAACTGTTTTTT,CASSSPGHHEKLFF